The source of this T cell receptor beta chain is a study of blood T cell repertoires in COVID-19. Study overall: Samples of COVID-19 (acute and convalescent) were obtained from the United States, Italy and Spain. Sample material is recorded as cDNA or gDNA derived from T cells, B-cell-depleted T cells, or PBMCs.

CDR1 and CDR2 from the germline V gene are SGHDT and YYEEEE. V dropped 3 bases and J dropped 3; count of bases not matched to a gene: 2. The CDR3 has 14 residues. The table came from immunoSEQ multiplex PCR; TCRdb's copy has only in-frame clones and leaves some out. The sample records about 140,000 clones, approximately 90% being singletons. Sequences were obtained from peripheral blood. The TCR comes from a human donor in a cohort sampled during active COVID-19. The chain recombines TRBV5-6 with TRBJ1-1; TRBD1 matches at 10 bases. CDR3 loop: CASSSDRGDTEAFF. The CDR3 nucleotides are TGTGCCAGCAGCTCGGACAGGGGGGACACTGAAGCTTTCTTT. Full variable domain (rest looked up from reference TRBV5-6 and TRBJ1-1): DAGVTQSPTHLIKTRGQQVTLRCSPKSGHDTVSWYQQALGQGPQFIFQYYEEEERQRGNFPDRFSGHQFPNYSSELNVNALLLGDSALYLCASSSDRGDTEAFFGQGTRLTVV.